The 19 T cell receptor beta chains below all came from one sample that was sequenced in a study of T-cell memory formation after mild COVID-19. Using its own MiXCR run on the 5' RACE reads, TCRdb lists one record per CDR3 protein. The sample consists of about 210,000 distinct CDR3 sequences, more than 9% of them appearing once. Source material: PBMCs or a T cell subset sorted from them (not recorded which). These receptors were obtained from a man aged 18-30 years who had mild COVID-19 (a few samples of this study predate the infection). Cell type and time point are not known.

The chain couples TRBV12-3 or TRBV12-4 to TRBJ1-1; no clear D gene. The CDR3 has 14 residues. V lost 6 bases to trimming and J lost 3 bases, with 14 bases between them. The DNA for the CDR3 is TGTGCCAGCAGCTGGCGACTTTGGGACACTGAAGCTTTCTTT. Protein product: CASSWRLWDTEAFF.

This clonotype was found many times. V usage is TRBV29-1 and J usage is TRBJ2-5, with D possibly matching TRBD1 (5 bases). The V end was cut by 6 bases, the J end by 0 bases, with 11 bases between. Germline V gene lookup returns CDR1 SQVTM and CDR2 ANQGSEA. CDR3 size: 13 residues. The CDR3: CSVQDGNQETQYF. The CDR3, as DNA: TGCAGCGTACAGGACGGAAACCAAGAGACCCAGTACTTC.

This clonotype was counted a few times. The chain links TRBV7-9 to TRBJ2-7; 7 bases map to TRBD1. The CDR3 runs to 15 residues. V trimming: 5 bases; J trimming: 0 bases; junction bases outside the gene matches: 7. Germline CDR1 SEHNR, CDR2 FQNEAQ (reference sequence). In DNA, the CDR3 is TGTGCCAGCAGCCCCCTGACAGGGCGCTCCTACGAGCAGTACTTC. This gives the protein CASSPLTGRSYEQYF. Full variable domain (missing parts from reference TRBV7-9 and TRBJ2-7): DTGVSQNPRHKITKRGQNVTFRCDPISEHNRLYWYRQTLGQGPEFLTYFQNEAQLEKSRLLSDRFSAERPKGSFSTLEIQRTEQGDSAMYLCASSPLTGRSYEQYFGPGTRLTVT.

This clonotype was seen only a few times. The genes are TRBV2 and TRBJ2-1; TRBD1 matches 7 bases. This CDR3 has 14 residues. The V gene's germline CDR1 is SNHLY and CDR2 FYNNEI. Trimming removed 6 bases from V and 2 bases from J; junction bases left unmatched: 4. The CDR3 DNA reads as TGTGCCAGCAGCTGGGACAGACCCTACAATGAGCAGTTCTTC. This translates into CASSWDRPYNEQFF.

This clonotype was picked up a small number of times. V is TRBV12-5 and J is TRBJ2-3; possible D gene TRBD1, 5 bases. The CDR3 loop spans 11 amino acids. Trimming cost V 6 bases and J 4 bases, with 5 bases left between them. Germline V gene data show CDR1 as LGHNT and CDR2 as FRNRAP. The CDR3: CASGTADTQYF. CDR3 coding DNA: TGTGCTAGTGGGACAGCAGATACGCAGTATTTT.

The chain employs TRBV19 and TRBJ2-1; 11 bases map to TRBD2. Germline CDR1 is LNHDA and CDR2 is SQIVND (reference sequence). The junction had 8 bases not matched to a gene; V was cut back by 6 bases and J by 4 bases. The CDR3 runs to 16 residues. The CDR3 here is CASSGYSSGGYNEQFF. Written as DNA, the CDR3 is TGTGCCAGTAGCGGGTACTCTAGCGGGGGGTACAATGAGCAGTTCTTC.

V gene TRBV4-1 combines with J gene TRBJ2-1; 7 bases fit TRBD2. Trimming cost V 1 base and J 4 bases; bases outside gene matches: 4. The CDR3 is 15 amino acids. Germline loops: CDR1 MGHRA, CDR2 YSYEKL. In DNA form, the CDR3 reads TGCGCCAGCAGCCAAGGCGGGGGAAGGTACAATGAGCAGTTCTTC. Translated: CASSQGGGRYNEQFF.

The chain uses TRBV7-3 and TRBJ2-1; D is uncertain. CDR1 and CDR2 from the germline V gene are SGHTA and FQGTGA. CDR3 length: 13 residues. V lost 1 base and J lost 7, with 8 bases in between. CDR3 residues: CASSLSPGNEQFF. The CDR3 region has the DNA TGTGCCAGCAGCTTAAGTCCCGGGAATGAGCAGTTCTTC. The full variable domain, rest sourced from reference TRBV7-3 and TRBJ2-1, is GAGVSQTPSNKVTEKGKYVELRCDPISGHTALYWYRQSLGQGPEFLIYFQGTGAADDSGLPNDRFFAVRPEGSVSTLKIQRTERGDSAVYLCASSLSPGNEQFFGPGTRLTVL.

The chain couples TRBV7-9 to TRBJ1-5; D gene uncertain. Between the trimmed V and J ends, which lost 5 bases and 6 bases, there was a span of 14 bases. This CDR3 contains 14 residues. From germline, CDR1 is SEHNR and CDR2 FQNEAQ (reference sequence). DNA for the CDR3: TGTGCCAGCAGCGCCGAGGGTTTCATTCAGCCCCAGCATTTT. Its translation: CASSAEGFIQPQHF.

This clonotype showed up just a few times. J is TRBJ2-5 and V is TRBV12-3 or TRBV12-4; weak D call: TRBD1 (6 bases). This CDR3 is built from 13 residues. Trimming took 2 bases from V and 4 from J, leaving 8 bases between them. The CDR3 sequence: CASSLIGGETQYF. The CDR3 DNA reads TGTGCCAGCAGTTTAATAGGGGGAGAGACCCAGTACTTC.

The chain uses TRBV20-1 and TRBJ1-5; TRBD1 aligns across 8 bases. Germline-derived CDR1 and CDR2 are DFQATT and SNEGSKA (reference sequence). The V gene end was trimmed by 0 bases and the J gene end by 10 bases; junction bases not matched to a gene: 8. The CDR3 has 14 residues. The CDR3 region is CSAREGQDIFPQHF. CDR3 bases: TGCAGTGCTAGAGAGGGACAGGATATTTTCCCCCAGCATTTT.

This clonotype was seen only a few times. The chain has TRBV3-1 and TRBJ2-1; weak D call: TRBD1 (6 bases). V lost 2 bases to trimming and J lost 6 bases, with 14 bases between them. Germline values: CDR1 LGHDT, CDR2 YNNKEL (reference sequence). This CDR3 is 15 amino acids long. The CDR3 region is CASSQRVGAANEQFF. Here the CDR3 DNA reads TGTGCCAGCAGCCAACGGGTGGGGGCGGCCAATGAGCAGTTCTTC.

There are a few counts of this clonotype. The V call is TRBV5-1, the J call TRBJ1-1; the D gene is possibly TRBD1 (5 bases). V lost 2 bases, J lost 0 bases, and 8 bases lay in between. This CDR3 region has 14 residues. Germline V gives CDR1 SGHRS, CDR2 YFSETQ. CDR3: CASSFSGVNTEAFF. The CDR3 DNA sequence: TGCGCCAGCAGCTTTTCGGGGGTGAACACTGAAGCTTTCTTT.

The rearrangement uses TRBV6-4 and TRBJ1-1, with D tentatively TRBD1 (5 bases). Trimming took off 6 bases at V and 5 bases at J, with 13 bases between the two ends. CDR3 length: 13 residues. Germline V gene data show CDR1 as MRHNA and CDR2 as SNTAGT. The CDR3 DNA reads TGTGCCAGCAGATCCCAGGGTGGGACTGAAGCTTTCTTT. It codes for CASRSQGGTEAFF.

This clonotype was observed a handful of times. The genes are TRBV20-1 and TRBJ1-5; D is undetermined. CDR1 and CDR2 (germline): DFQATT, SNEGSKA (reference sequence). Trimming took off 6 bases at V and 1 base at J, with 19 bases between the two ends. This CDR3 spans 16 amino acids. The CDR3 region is CSAVPWPGLSNQPQHF. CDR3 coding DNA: TGCAGTGCCGTCCCCTGGCCGGGCTTGAGCAATCAGCCCCAGCATTTT.

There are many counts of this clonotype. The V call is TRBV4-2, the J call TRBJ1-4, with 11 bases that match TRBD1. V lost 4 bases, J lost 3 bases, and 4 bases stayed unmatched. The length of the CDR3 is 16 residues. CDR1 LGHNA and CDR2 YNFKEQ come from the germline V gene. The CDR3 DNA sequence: TGTGCCAGCAGCCCGGACAGGGGGCGTCCTAATGAAAAACTGTTTTTT. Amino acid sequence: CASSPDRGRPNEKLFF.

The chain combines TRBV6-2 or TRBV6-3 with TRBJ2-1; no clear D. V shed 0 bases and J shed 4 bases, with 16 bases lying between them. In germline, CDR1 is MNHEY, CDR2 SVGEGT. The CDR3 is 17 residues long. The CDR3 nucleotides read TGTGCCAGCAGTTACTCCGCGAGGAAGACCCTTTACAATGAGCAGTTCTTC. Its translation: CASSYSARKTLYNEQFF.

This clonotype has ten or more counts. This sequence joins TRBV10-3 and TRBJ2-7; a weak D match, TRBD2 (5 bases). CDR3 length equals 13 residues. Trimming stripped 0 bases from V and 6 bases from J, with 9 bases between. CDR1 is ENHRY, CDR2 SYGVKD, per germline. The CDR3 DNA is TGTGCCATCAGTGAGTCCGAGGGCGGCGAGCAGTACTTC. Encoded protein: CAISESEGGEQYF.

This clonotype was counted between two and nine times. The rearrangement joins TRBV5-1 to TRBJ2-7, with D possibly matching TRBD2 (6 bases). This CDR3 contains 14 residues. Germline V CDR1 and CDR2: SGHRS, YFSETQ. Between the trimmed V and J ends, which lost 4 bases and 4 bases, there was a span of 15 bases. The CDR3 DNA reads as TGCGCCAGCAGCGCTGGTCTAGCGCAATACGAGCAGTACTTC. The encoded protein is CASSAGLAQYEQYF.